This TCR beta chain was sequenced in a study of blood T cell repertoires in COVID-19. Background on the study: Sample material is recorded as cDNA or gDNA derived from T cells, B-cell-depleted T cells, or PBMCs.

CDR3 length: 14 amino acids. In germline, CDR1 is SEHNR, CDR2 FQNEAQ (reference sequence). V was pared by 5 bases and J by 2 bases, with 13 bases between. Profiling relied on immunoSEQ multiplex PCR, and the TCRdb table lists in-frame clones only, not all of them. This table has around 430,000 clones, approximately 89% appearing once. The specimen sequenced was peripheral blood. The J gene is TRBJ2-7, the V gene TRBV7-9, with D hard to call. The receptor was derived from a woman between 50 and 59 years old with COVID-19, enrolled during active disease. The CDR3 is CASSMSLSTYEQYF. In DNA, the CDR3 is TGTGCCAGCAGCATGAGCTTATCGACCTACGAGCAGTACTTC.